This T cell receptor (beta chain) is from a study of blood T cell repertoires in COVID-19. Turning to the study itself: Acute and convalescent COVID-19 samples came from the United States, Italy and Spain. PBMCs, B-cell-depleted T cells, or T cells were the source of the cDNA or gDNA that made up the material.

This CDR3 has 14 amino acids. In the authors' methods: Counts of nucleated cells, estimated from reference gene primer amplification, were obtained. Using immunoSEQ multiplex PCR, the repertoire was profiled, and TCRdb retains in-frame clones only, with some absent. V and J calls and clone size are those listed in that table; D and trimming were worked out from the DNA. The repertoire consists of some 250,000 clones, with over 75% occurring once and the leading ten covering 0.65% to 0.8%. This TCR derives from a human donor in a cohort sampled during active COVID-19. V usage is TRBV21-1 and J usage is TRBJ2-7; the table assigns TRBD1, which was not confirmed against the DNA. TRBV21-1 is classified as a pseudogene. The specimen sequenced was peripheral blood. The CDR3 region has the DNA TGTGCCAGCAGCAGTTCGGACAGAGTCTACGAGCAGTACTTC. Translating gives CASSSSDRVYEQYF.